One and the same sample provided the 25 T cell receptor beta chains below, sequenced in a study of post-analysis software for immune sequencing data. Study results and limitations: Among a handful of TRBV segments more frequent in patients than controls were TRBV5-6, TRBV5-1 and TRBV20-1.

These receptors have no identified antigens. Each TCR beta cDNA library carried unique molecular identifiers. TCRdb recomputed calls from the PCR reads with MiXCR, one row per CDR3 protein. Of 750,000 to 950,000 distinct CDR3 sequences in the sample, roughly 58% were seen once. Sequencing input: blood. These receptors all come from a girl aged 5 to 17 with multiple sclerosis.

The gene calls are TRBV15 and TRBJ2-4; D is possibly TRBD2 (6 bases). The V gene lost 0 bases and the J gene lost 8 bases, with 14 bases spanning the gap. The CDR3 length is 15 residues. Looked up from germline, CDR1 is LNHNV and CDR2 is YYDKDF (reference sequence). CDR3 residues: CATSRDSVGGDIQYF. CDR3 in DNA: TGTGCCACCAGCAGAGATTCAGTCGGAGGGGACATTCAGTACTTC.

The chain uses TRBV5-1 and TRBJ2-7; D gene ambiguous. The length of the CDR3 is 16 residues. V gave up 0 bases and J gave up 0 bases, with 13 bases separating them. Germline CDR1 reads SGHRS; CDR2 reads YFSETQ. CDR3 protein: CASSLGRVTPSYEQYF. CDR3 in DNA: TGCGCCAGCAGCTTGGGTCGAGTGACCCCCTCCTACGAGCAGTACTTC.

CDR3 protein: CASSESGRGWETQYF. DNA for the CDR3: TGTGCCAGCAGTGAATCGGGCAGGGGCTGGGAGACCCAGTACTTC. The V call is TRBV6-1, the J call TRBJ2-5, with a possible D match to TRBD1 (6 bases). CDR3 length: 15 amino acids. Trimming shortened V by 2 bases and J by 5 bases, and 15 bases separated the two germline ends. Germline V gene lookup returns CDR1 MNHNS and CDR2 SASEGT.

The rearrangement joins TRBV5-1 to TRBJ1-2; D uncertain. The V end lost 2 bases, the J end lost 1 base, and 9 bases lay between the germline ends. The CDR3 contains 14 residues. The germline V gene encodes CDR1 SGHRS and CDR2 YFSETQ. The CDR3 protein is CASSFGQINYGYTF. Written as DNA, the CDR3 is TGCGCCAGCAGCTTTGGCCAGATTAACTATGGCTACACCTTC.

The chain carries TRBV20-1 and TRBJ2-5, with 9 nucleotides matching TRBD2. The CDR3 consists of 16 residues. CDR1 DFQATT and CDR2 SNEGSKA come from the germline V gene (reference sequence). The J segment lost 6 bases and the V segment lost 5 bases, leaving 16 bases of the junction unmatched. CDR3 sequence reads: CSAPATRLAGSKTQYF. As DNA, the CDR3 is TGCAGTGCTCCTGCTACCCGGCTAGCGGGATCGAAGACCCAGTACTTC.

The CDR3 region has the DNA TGCAGCGTTGAAGAGAGTTCACGGAGCTCCTACGAGCAGTACTTC. Translated, it gives CSVEESSRSSYEQYF. The chain recombines TRBV29-1 with TRBJ2-7; D call uncertain. The CDR3 length is 15 residues. Trimming pared 0 bases from V and 0 bases from J, leaving 12 bases between. Germline loops: CDR1 SQVTM, CDR2 ANQGSEA.

The chain has TRBV11-1 and TRBJ2-7; perhaps TRBD1 as D (5 bases). The DNA end is a closer match to TRBJ2-5, so the J assignment may be wrong. This CDR3 region has 14 residues. CDR1 is SGHAT and CDR2 is FQDESV in the germline V gene (reference sequence). The CDR3 protein is CASSLGSGRQTQYF. CDR3 bases: TGTGCCAGCAGCTTAGGGTCAGGGCGTCAGACCCAGTACTTC.

This chain connects TRBV5-1 to TRBJ2-2, with a possible D match to TRBD1 (5 bases). V lost 2 bases and J lost 0, with 8 bases in between. The CDR3 is 15 residues long. Germline CDR1 and CDR2: SGHRS and YFSETQ. This CDR3 reads CASSLIRANTGELFF. The CDR3 nucleotides read TGCGCCAGCAGCTTAATCAGGGCGAACACCGGGGAGCTGTTTTTT.

The J gene is TRBJ2-5, the V gene TRBV6-5, with 9 bases aligning to TRBD2. Matching the DNA end better, TRBJ2-7 makes the J call doubtful. The germline CDR1 and CDR2 sequences are MNHEY and SVGAGI. The CDR3 consists of 15 residues. CDR3 protein: CASSYSVAGVYEQYF. CDR3 nucleotide sequence: TGTGCCAGCAGTTACTCGGTAGCGGGAGTCTACGAGCAGTACTTC.

This clonotype was found a few times. The V call is TRBV6-5, the J call TRBJ2-7, with D maybe TRBD1 (5 bases). Per the germline V gene, CDR1 is MNHEY and CDR2 is SVGAGI. The CDR3 runs to 16 residues. Trimming pared 1 base from V and 2 bases from J, leaving 15 bases between. The CDR3, as DNA: TGTGCCAGCAGTTACTTCCACTCCAGGGTCCCCTACGAGCAGTACTTC. Translated: CASSYFHSRVPYEQYF.

The chain employs TRBV7-9 and TRBJ2-5; D may be TRBD2 (5 bases). Germline values: CDR1 SEHNR, CDR2 FQNEAQ (reference sequence). The CDR3 has 16 amino acids. The V gene lost 5 bases and the J gene lost 6 bases, with 22 bases spanning the gap. The DNA for the CDR3 is TGTGCCAGCAGCACCCGAGGGATAGGAGCTAACCAGACCCAGTACTTC. Residues: CASSTRGIGANQTQYF.

The rearrangement joins TRBV6-5 to TRBJ1-2; no reliable D call. This CDR3 spans 15 amino acids. The germline CDR1 and CDR2 sequences are MNHEY and SVGAGI. V gave up 0 bases and J gave up 4 bases, with 12 bases separating them. CDR3 sequence reads: CASSYSPDGRYGYTF. CDR3 bases: TGTGCCAGCAGTTACTCCCCGGACGGACGCTATGGCTACACCTTC.

This clonotype was seen at least ten times. The gene calls are TRBV29-1 and TRBJ2-7; possible D gene TRBD1, 6 bases. In germline, CDR1 is SQVTM, CDR2 ANQGSEA. V lost 0 bases to trimming and J lost 4 bases, with 13 bases between them. The CDR3 loop spans 14 amino acids. CDR3 bases: TGCAGCGTTGAAGACAGGCGCAGGGGATACGAGCAGTACTTC. Residues: CSVEDRRRGYEQYF.

This clonotype was seen a few times. V gene TRBV29-1 combines with J gene TRBJ2-5; no clear D gene. Germline assignment: CDR1 SQVTM and CDR2 ANQGSEA. V was cut by 4 bases and J by 3 bases, with 15 bases left in between. CDR3 size: 14 residues. In DNA form, the CDR3 reads TGCAGCGTTGTGGGCAGGCCCACCAAAGAGACCCAGTACTTC. This sequence encodes CSVVGRPTKETQYF.

CDR3 loop: CASSLMTGNYGYTF. CDR3 coding DNA: TGTGCCAGCAGTTTAATGACAGGGAACTATGGCTACACCTTC. This chain links TRBV12-3 or TRBV12-4 with TRBJ1-2, with 7 bases matching TRBD1. This CDR3 has 14 amino acids. The V and J ends lost 2 bases and 2 bases, in that order; junction bases with no gene match: 2.

This chain links TRBV5-1 with TRBJ2-6; 9 nucleotides match TRBD1. CDR1 SGHRS and CDR2 YFSETQ come from the germline V gene. J gave up 1 base and V 4 bases, and 9 bases lay outside the gene matches. CDR3 length equals 18 residues. The CDR3 DNA follows: TGCGCCAGCAGCCCAAAGGCGGACAGGGGATCTGGGGCCAACGTCCTGACTTTC. This gives the protein CASSPKADRGSGANVLTF.

The gene calls are TRBV21-1 and TRBJ2-1; the table's D call, TRBD1, was not checked against the DNA. TRBV21-1 is a pseudogene. The CDR3 spans 18 residues. The CDR3 region has the DNA TGTGCCAGCAGCAGCCGGGACAGGGGTTCGTGTTGCTACAATGAGCAGTTCTTC. It encodes CASSSRDRGSCCYNEQFF.

The gene calls are TRBV9 and TRBJ2-1; a weak D match, TRBD2 (6 bases). Germline V CDR1 and CDR2: SGDLS, YYNGEE. The CDR3 spans 15 residues. V lost 2 bases and J 7 bases, leaving 16 bases between the germline ends. This CDR3 is CASSVRDSLRNEQFF. The CDR3 DNA reads TGTGCCAGCAGCGTCCGGGACTCGCTTCGAAATGAGCAGTTCTTC.

The CDR3 DNA sequence: TGTGCCAGCAGCTCCCGACTGTACAATGAGCAGTTCTTC. It encodes CASSSRLYNEQFF. The chain carries TRBV11-2 and TRBJ2-1, with D hard to call. The CDR3 runs to 13 residues. Germline loops: CDR1 SGHAT, CDR2 FQNNGV. Trimming took off 4 bases at V and 4 bases at J, with 8 bases between the two ends.

The rearrangement uses TRBV5-5 and TRBJ2-1; TRBD2 matches 8 bases. This CDR3 is built from 15 residues. The V gene's germline CDR1 is SGHKS and CDR2 YYEKEE (reference sequence). V lost 4 bases and J lost 8; bases outside the gene matches: 11. This CDR3 reads CASSGGTAGRDEQFF. The DNA of the CDR3 is TGTGCCAGCAGCGGAGGGACTGCCGGGAGGGATGAGCAGTTCTTC.

In regard to this clonotype: The junction does not match germline at one end; this may be a read error. The CDR3 loop is CASSAGATGERFF. Written as DNA, the CDR3 is TGTGCCAGCAGTGCAGGAGCGACCGGGGAGCGGTTTTTT. The chain uses TRBV5-5 and TRBJ2-2, with D possibly being TRBD2 (5 bases). This CDR3 spans 13 amino acids. CDR1 is SGHKS and CDR2 is YYEKEE in the germline V gene (reference sequence).

This sequence joins TRBV6-2 or TRBV6-3 and TRBJ2-1; no definite D call. V lost 0 bases to trimming and J lost 7 bases, with 10 bases between them. In germline, CDR1 is MNHEY, CDR2 SVGEGT. The CDR3 has 14 amino acids. For the CDR3, the DNA is TGTGCCAGCAGTTACTCGATCAGAGGAAATGAGCAGTTCTTC. This sequence encodes CASSYSIRGNEQFF.

The rearrangement links TRBV5-1 to TRBJ2-1; weak D call: TRBD1 (6 bases). CDR3 size: 16 residues. With 0 bases removed from V and 4 bases from J, the gap between germline ends came to 14 bases. Per the germline V gene, CDR1 is SGHRS and CDR2 is YFSETQ. Here the CDR3 reads CASSLGTVVGYNEQFF. CDR3 in DNA: TGCGCCAGCAGCTTGGGGACAGTAGTCGGATACAATGAGCAGTTCTTC.

The chain uses TRBV6-2 or TRBV6-3 and TRBJ1-1; TRBD1 is a possible D gene (5 bases). V lost 2 bases and J 10 bases, leaving 11 bases between the germline ends. Germline CDR1 and CDR2: MNHEY and SVGEGT. CDR3 length equals 12 residues. In nucleotides, the CDR3 is TGTGCCAGCAGTTACGGGGCAGAAGGAGCTTTCTTT. Translated: CASSYGAEGAFF.

This clonotype has just a few counts. This chain links TRBV7-9 with TRBJ1-5; D is possibly TRBD1 (5 bases). Per the germline V gene, CDR1 is SEHNR and CDR2 is FQNEAQ (reference sequence). With 1 base removed from V and 4 bases from J, the gap between germline ends came to 11 bases. The CDR3 has 15 residues. CDR3 in DNA: TGTGCCAGCAGCTTAGAAGCAGGGCCAAATCAGCCCCAGCATTTT. Translated: CASSLEAGPNQPQHF.